This TCR beta chain was identified in a study of blood T cell repertoires in COVID-19. Study background: From the United States, Italy and Spain came samples of acute and convalescent COVID-19. From T cells, B-cell-depleted T cells, or PBMCs came the material, which was cDNA or gDNA.

The authors' processing: From reference gene primer amplification, estimates of nucleated cell counts were derived. Generated by immunoSEQ multiplex PCR, the TCRdb table keeps only in-frame clones and is missing some. The V and J calls and clone size are taken from that table; D and trimming were inferred from the DNA. Altogether more than 200,000 clones are present, roughly 84% being singletons, with the ten largest covering 4.2%. Trimming removed 1 base at V and 5 bases at J, with 13 bases between. Germline CDR1 is SGHDT and CDR2 is YYEEEE. The CDR3 totals 15 residues. The rearrangement uses TRBV5-6 and TRBJ2-4, with D uncertain. The source of this sequence is a man between 60 and 75 years old with acute or convalescent COVID-19. The specimen was peripheral blood. The CDR3 spells CASSLWLGGQNIQYF. In DNA form, the CDR3 reads TGTGCCAGCAGCTTGTGGTTAGGCGGCCAAAACATTCAGTACTTC.